This TCR beta chain was recorded in a study of shared clonotypes between healthy human individuals (dated by TCRdb to 2018 to 2020). About the study as a whole: The cohort comprised two women and three men aged 18 to 49 years. For each donor, CD4 naive and CD4 memory were each run on three plates, CD8 naive on two plates, and CD8 memory on one plate. The study deeply sequenced blood TCR repertoires of five healthy adults to estimate repertoire size and the extent of clonotype sharing between individuals. To increase sequencing depth and limit assay-specific biases, different laboratories used diverse techniques to prepare libraries and sequence TCR repertoires. Leukapheresis yielded between about 0.85 and 9.5 billion PBMCs per donor. The paper as a whole reports these results and caveats: Sampling was limited to blood, and TCR repertoires in tissue likely differ from TCR repertoires in blood. Higher generation probabilities were observed for clonotypes shared by all four sorted-subset donors than for non-shared clonotypes. Across four donors, 4.5% to 6.5% of naive CD4, around 3.5% of naive CD8, under 2.5% of memory CD4, and roughly 0.41% of memory CD8 clonotypes were shared. Rarefaction of sorted-subset datasets indicated incomplete sequencing despite the large sequencing depth. Estimated clonotype richness was generally larger for naive than for memory subsets. Based on pairwise subsampling, the degree of clonotype sharing among donors was expected to be affected by sequencing depth. Because the study included only a small number of donors, the genetic and exposure-history diversity represented was limited.

For this clone: Its recognized antigen is unknown. It has no much larger one-base neighbor in the sample; base qualities were not kept.

Using the deep immunoSEQ assay, multiplex PCR amplified TCR CDR3 regions from genomic DNA. For each cell subset, the extracted genomic DNA was distributed evenly across all wells of several immunoSEQ 96-well plates, and each plate served as one replicate. For sorted subsets, 150 to 250 ng of genomic DNA, equivalent to roughly 33,000 T cell genomes, went into each replicate PCR. The purified libraries were quantified using a Qubit 3.0 fluorometer, sized with a Bioanalyzer 2100, and then quantified again using the KAPA Library Quantification kit. Every immunoSEQ 96-well plate was sequenced on a separate single-read 150-cycle Illumina NextSeq 550 flow cell. The authors' analysis ran thus. Because the immunoSEQ output held only junctional sequences and lacked quality scores, the filtering could not match the filtering applied to full-length reads. Sequences were annotated with PyIR, a Python wrapper for IgBLAST v1.9, and V/J genes and CDR3 were assigned using IMGT germline references. Reads were filtered out if the reads had weak V/J assignments (E-value above 1e-6), no CDR3, stop codons, out-of-frame junctions, or ambiguous translated residues. V3J clonotypes were defined as sequences sharing an identical inferred V gene, J gene, and CDR3 amino acid sequence. Percentage overlap between repertoires was computed as shared unique clonotypes divided by the size of the smaller repertoire. RTK rarefaction, the Chao1 estimator, and Recon v2.1 estimates of unobserved clonotypes were used to assess repertoire richness. For all TCRbeta clonotypes obtained by the gDNA method from a few donors, generation probabilities were computed with OLGA. TCRdb retrieved this table from immuneACCESS and kept in-frame rearrangements only. Not all clones are present; in checked studies, unresolved V genes account for under half, and no reason is known for the remainder. For V, J and clone size, that table is used; D and trimming come from the DNA. In this sample the table shows millions of clones, over 85% of which occur a single time. The biggest ten clones account for 0.13% of the sample.

The donors were healthy, HIV-negative adults with no recently reported acute infections or vaccinations. Every donor was a Caucasian adult living in Nashville, Tennessee, USA. CD4+ T cells were enriched by magnetic negative selection; naive cells were then positively selected on CD45RA, and the negative fraction formed the memory subset. After blood collection by leukapheresis, PBMCs were isolated using Ficoll-Histopaque density gradient centrifugation and then cryopreserved in the vapor phase of liquid nitrogen. Purity and quantity of every magnetically sorted T cell population were checked by analytical flow cytometry. Genomic DNA was isolated from each sorted fraction and quantified by UV absorbance on a Nanodrop 2000c. The sample was naive CD4+ T cells sorted from blood. The sample's cell subset or site label, decoded: CD45RA+ positively selected. This TCR was recovered from a man between 18 and 29 years old in good health.

For the CDR3, the sequence is CAWSVRRVSYEQYF. The base sequence is TGTGCCTGGAGTGTACGGCGGGTGTCCTACGAGCAGTACTTC. The V gene is TRBV30 and the J gene is TRBJ2-7; the best D guess is TRBD2, with 5 bases matching. Taken from the germline V gene (reference sequence), the CDR1 and CDR2 loops are GTSNPN and SVGIG. V is shortened by 0 bases, J by 1 base, and the region joining them spans 10 bases. From the cysteine up to the phenylalanine, the CDR3 has a length of 14 residues. Only CDR3 DNA remains: 42 bases, in frame from the first base.